The clone carrying this T cell receptor beta chain turned up a few times. Each CDR3 protein gets one entry after TCRdb re-called the 5' RACE reads with MiXCR. The sample shows roughly 690,000 distinct CDR3 sequences, around 5.7% of them seen only once. This entry is derived from a study of identical twins. Germline lookup yields CDR1 SEHNR and CDR2 FQNEAQ (reference sequence). The CDR3 covers 15 residues. V was shortened by 5 bases and J by 0 bases, with 11 bases between the two germline ends. This chain connects TRBV7-9 to TRBJ2-1; D perhaps matches TRBD2 (6 bases). The specimen was naive T cells sorted from blood. The sequence was obtained from a man aged 18 to 30 in good health. CDR3 region: CASSRDFSSYNEQFF. CDR3 DNA: TGTGCCAGCAGCAGGGACTTCAGCTCCTACAATGAGCAGTTCTTC.